Below, 32 T cell receptor beta chains from the same sample are listed, as sequenced in a study of cytomegalovirus exposure and HLA in healthy donors. The PCR employed 60 Vbeta primers together with 13 Jbeta primers. Clones were read by immunoSEQ multiplex PCR, and TCRdb kept only the in-frame ones, dropping some. Seen here are 110,000 to 150,000 clones, nearly 10% observed once, and the top ten hold approximately 1.9%. Sequencing was done on a sample of PBMCs. The source is a man aged 50-60 years in good health and CMV-seronegative.

This clone was seen only a few times. V gene TRBV23-1 combines with J gene TRBJ1-1; 7 nucleotides match TRBD1. TRBV23-1 is assigned to the ORF class and has an uncertain function. J was trimmed by 1 base and V by 3 bases; bases with no gene match: 14. This CDR3 contains 18 residues. In DNA form, the CDR3 reads TGCGCCAGCAGTCACACGACCCCGGACAGGCTCGAGAACACTGAAGCTTTCTTT. It specifies CASSHTTPDRLENTEAFF.

The J gene is TRBJ2-5, the V gene TRBV4-2; 10 nucleotides match TRBD2. This CDR3 comprises 16 residues. The germline V gene has CDR1 LGHNA and CDR2 YNFKEQ. Trimming took 3 bases from V and 5 from J; bases not matched to a gene: 9. The CDR3 reads CASSQSSGRPGETQYF. Written as DNA, the CDR3 is TGTGCCAGCAGCCAGAGTAGCGGGAGGCCAGGGGAGACCCAGTACTTC.

In its sample, this clone was seen a few times. This sequence joins TRBV5-1 and TRBJ2-4; 7 bases match TRBD1. Germline V gives CDR1 SGHRS, CDR2 YFSETQ. This CDR3 is built from 16 residues. Trimming at V came to 4 bases and at J to 6 bases, leaving 13 bases not matched to a gene. The CDR3 is CASSASYTGAGNIQYF. CDR3 in DNA: TGCGCCAGCAGCGCCTCATATACAGGGGCTGGAAACATTCAGTACTTC.

This clone was counted only a few times. Other DNA sequences of this sample code for an identical CDR3. This chain connects TRBV7-9 to TRBJ1-5; TRBD1 might be the D (6 bases). V was trimmed by 0 bases and J by 1 base, leaving 10 bases between them. CDR1 is SEHNR, CDR2 FQNEAQ, per germline (reference sequence). The CDR3 has 16 amino acids. The CDR3 protein is CASSLAGGRSNQPQHF. The CDR3 coding sequence is TGTGCCAGCAGCTTAGCGGGGGGGCGAAGCAATCAGCCCCAGCATTTT.

The chain couples TRBV29-1 to TRBJ1-1, with a tentative D call TRBD1 (6 bases). Germline-derived CDR1 and CDR2 are SQVTM and ANQGSEA. Trimming left V 3 bases short and J 0 bases short, with 8 bases between. The length of the CDR3 is 13 residues. Here the CDR3 DNA reads TGCAGCGTTGAGACAGGCTTGAACACTGAAGCTTTCTTT. As protein: CSVETGLNTEAFF.

This clone has a handful of counts. This chain connects TRBV19 to TRBJ1-1; 9 nucleotides agree with TRBD1. With 5 bases clipped from V and 4 bases from J, the junction kept 8 bases outside the gene matches. This CDR3 region has 15 residues. Germline V CDR1 and CDR2: LNHDA, SQIVND (reference sequence). CDR3 nucleotide sequence: TGTGCCAGTAGTTTAACGGACAGGGGATTCACTGAAGCTTTCTTT. The encoded protein is CASSLTDRGFTEAFF.

The V gene is TRBV9, the J gene TRBJ2-7; D gene ambiguous. The CDR3 consists of 14 residues. The V gene lost 0 bases and the J gene lost 6 bases, with 13 bases spanning the gap. Germline V gives CDR1 SGDLS, CDR2 YYNGEE. CDR3 region: CASSVVVTRCEQYF. The CDR3 nucleotides read TGTGCCAGCAGCGTAGTTGTGACTCGTTGCGAGCAGTACTTC.

The chain has TRBV6-1 and TRBJ2-4; 7 bases are a match to TRBD1. Germline V gives CDR1 MNHNS, CDR2 SASEGT. Trimming at V came to 5 bases and at J to 10 bases, leaving 11 bases not matched to a gene. CDR3 size: 14 residues. The CDR3 nucleotides are TGTGCCAGCAGTTCACGGGACAGTTTGGGTATTCAGTACTTC. It encodes CASSSRDSLGIQYF.

This clone was observed a handful of times. V and J are TRBV4-2 and TRBJ2-2; maybe TRBD1 (6 bases). From germline, CDR1 is LGHNA and CDR2 YNFKEQ. The CDR3 spans 15 residues. With 3 bases removed from V and 0 bases from J, the gap between germline ends came to 8 bases. In nucleotides, the CDR3 is TGTGCCAGCAGCCACGGGACAACGAACACCGGGGAGCTGTTTTTT. Its protein product is CASSHGTTNTGELFF.

The V call is TRBV6-6, the J call TRBJ2-5; no clear D. The CDR3 loop spans 13 amino acids. CDR1 is MNHNY, CDR2 SVGAGI, per germline (reference sequence). The germline V and J ends were trimmed by 5 bases and 1 base, with 8 bases remaining between them. CDR3 DNA sequence: TGTGCCAGCAGTCGACACTTCCAAGAGACCCAGTACTTC. It encodes CASSRHFQETQYF.

A few counts support this clone. The V call is TRBV2, the J call TRBJ2-1; 10 positions match TRBD2. The CDR3 covers 14 residues. J gave up 16 bases and V 3 bases, and 12 bases lay outside the gene matches. Germline CDR1 and CDR2: SNHLY and FYNNEI. The CDR3 protein is CASSDYSEREGNFF. The CDR3 DNA is TGTGCCAGCAGTGATTATTCCGAGCGGGAGGGTAATTTCTTC.

This clone turned up a few times. The rearrangement links TRBV5-4 to TRBJ1-1, with a weak D call TRBD1 (6 bases). CDR3 length: 14 residues. Germline values: CDR1 SGHNT, CDR2 YYREEE (reference sequence). V was cut by 6 bases and J by 3 bases, with 15 bases left in between. This CDR3 is CASNEQGGYTEAFF. The CDR3 bases are TGTGCCAGCAACGAACAGGGCGGGTACACTGAAGCTTTCTTT.

This sequence joins TRBV18 and TRBJ1-5; 10 bases are a match to TRBD1. Trimming at V came to 4 bases and at J to 5 bases, leaving 2 bases not matched to a gene. This CDR3 spans 14 amino acids. Germline-derived CDR1 and CDR2 are KGHSH and LQKENI. CDR3 bases: TGTGCCAGCTCACAAGGGACAGGGGATCAGCCCCAGCATTTT. Protein: CASSQGTGDQPQHF.

For this clone: The same CDR3 can be traced to other DNA sequences in this sample. This chain joins TRBV5-4 and TRBJ1-1, with 7 bases lining up with TRBD1. This CDR3 is 13 amino acids long. J lost 3 bases, V lost 2 bases, and 1 base had no gene match. Germline loops: CDR1 SGHNT, CDR2 YYREEE (reference sequence). CDR3: CASSFDRDTEAFF. CDR3 sequence (DNA): TGTGCCAGCAGCTTCGACAGGGACACTGAAGCTTTCTTT.

The table lists this clone with a few counts. The gene calls are TRBV19 and TRBJ1-5; TRBD1 matches at 9 bases. Per germline, CDR1 LNHDA and CDR2 SQIVND (reference sequence). V gave up 8 bases and J gave up 5 bases; unmatched junction bases: 4. The CDR3 consists of 13 residues. CDR3 DNA sequence: TGTGCCAGTGGGACAGGGTGGGATCAGCCCCAGCATTTT. Translated, it gives CASGTGWDQPQHF.

This chain uses TRBV5-1 with TRBJ2-1; D possibly corresponds to TRBD2 (5 bases). The V end was cut by 4 bases, the J end by 6 bases, with 11 bases between. CDR1 is SGHRS, CDR2 YFSETQ, per germline. The CDR3 spans 13 residues. DNA for the CDR3: TGCGCCAGCAGCCGGTCGGGGAGCAATGAGCAGTTCTTC. It yields the protein CASSRSGSNEQFF.

CDR3 nucleotides: TGCGCCAGCAGCCTGGGACAGAGCTATGGCTACACCTTC. This codes for CASSLGQSYGYTF. The rearrangement uses TRBV5-1 and TRBJ1-2; 7 bases line up with TRBD1. Germline-derived CDR1 and CDR2 are SGHRS and YFSETQ. This CDR3 comprises 13 residues. V lost 4 bases and J lost 4; bases outside the gene matches: 4.

This clone was seen more than once but under ten times. V and J are TRBV10-3 and TRBJ2-3; 9 nucleotides agree with TRBD2. The CDR3 is 14 residues long. Unmatched junction bases numbered 8, after V lost 11 bases and J lost 2 bases. The V gene's germline CDR1 is ENHRY and CDR2 SYGVKD. The CDR3 bases are TGTGCCTCCCAACTAGCGGGCGACACAGATACGCAGTATTTT. Amino acid sequence: CASQLAGDTDTQYF.

This clone was seen a handful of times. The rearrangement uses TRBV27 and TRBJ2-3; no clear D. The germline CDR1 and CDR2 sequences are MNHEY and SMNVEV (reference sequence). V was pared by 2 bases and J by 0 bases, with 9 bases between. This CDR3 region has 15 residues. Written as DNA, the CDR3 is TGTGCCAGCAGTTTACGACACATAAGCACAGATACGCAGTATTTT. This translates into CASSLRHISTDTQYF.

This sequence joins TRBV6-4 and TRBJ2-3, with a tentative D call TRBD2 (6 bases). The V gene's germline CDR1 is MRHNA and CDR2 SNTAGT. Trimming removed 5 bases from V and 1 base from J, with 16 bases in between. CDR3 size: 16 residues. CDR3 residues: CASSHTVSGGTDTQYF. DNA for the CDR3: TGTGCCAGCAGTCACACCGTTAGCGGAGGCACAGATACGCAGTATTTT.

The chain joins TRBV7-2 to TRBJ2-7, with D possibly matching TRBD1 (5 bases). The V gene's germline CDR1 is SGHTA and CDR2 FQGNSA. There are 13 residues in the CDR3. Trimming pared 2 bases from V and 5 bases from J, leaving 10 bases between. The CDR3 spells CASSLMGRDEQYF. The CDR3 coding sequence is TGTGCCAGCAGCTTAATGGGCAGGGACGAGCAGTACTTC.

In this sample, this clone turned up a few times. The V and J genes are TRBV5-1 and TRBJ1-2; weak D call: TRBD1 (5 bases). This CDR3 contains 15 residues. Trimming stripped 0 bases from V and 8 bases from J, with 17 bases between. The germline gives CDR1 SGHRS, CDR2 YFSETQ. The DNA of the CDR3 is TGCGCCAGCAGCTTGGCCGACCAGGGCATAGGAGGCTACACCTTC. As protein: CASSLADQGIGGYTF. The entire variable domain, with the rest obtained from reference TRBV5-1 and TRBJ1-2, is as follows: KAGVTQTPRYLIKTRGQQVTLSCSPISGHRSVSWYQQTPGQGLQFLFEYFSETQRNKGNFPGRFSGRQFSNSRSEMNVSTLELGDSALYLCASSLADQGIGGYTFGSGTRLTVV.

The table lists this clone with a few counts. This CDR3 fails to terminate in the conserved phenylalanine or tryptophan, so it likely reflects a read error. It is unclear where the CDR3 begins or ends on the DNA, so no DNA is shown, and the CDR3 is as TCRdb lists it. The chain has TRBV2 and TRBJ2-7; the table's TRBD2 call for D was not verified on the DNA. The germline CDR1 and CDR2 sequences are SNHLY and FYNNEI. The CDR3 sequence runs 13 residues, both termini included. The CDR3 sequence is CASSEGRRENPLM.

The rearrangement links TRBV7-2 to TRBJ1-2, with D maybe TRBD1 (5 bases). This CDR3 is 14 amino acids long. Germline lookup yields CDR1 SGHTA and CDR2 FQGNSA. V was trimmed by 5 bases and J by 3 bases, leaving 13 bases between them. This chain's CDR3 is CASSEGHGDYGYTF. CDR3 DNA sequence: TGTGCCAGCAGCGAAGGACATGGCGACTATGGCTACACCTTC.

The gene calls are TRBV6-4 and TRBJ1-3; D perhaps matches TRBD1 (5 bases). The CDR3 runs to 15 residues. Trimming removed 3 bases from V and 2 bases from J, with 11 bases in between. The germline CDR1 and CDR2 sequences are MRHNA and SNTAGT. CDR3 sequence reads: CASSDGTPPGNTIYF. The CDR3 DNA sequence: TGTGCCAGCAGTGATGGGACTCCCCCTGGAAACACCATATATTTT.

The V call is TRBV5-4, the J call TRBJ2-5, with 14 bases aligning to TRBD2. The germline gives CDR1 SGHNT, CDR2 YYREEE (reference sequence). The CDR3 consists of 16 residues. V was pared by 7 bases and J by 6 bases, with 11 bases of the junction left unmatched. CDR3: CASQATSGGAGKTQYF. In DNA, the CDR3 is TGTGCCAGCCAAGCGACTAGCGGGGGGGCCGGAAAGACCCAGTACTTC.

The V and J genes are TRBV7-3 and TRBJ2-3; TRBD2 is a possible D gene (7 bases). Germline CDR1 and CDR2: SGHTA and FQGTGA. The V end was cut by 2 bases, the J end by 1 base, with 13 bases between. This CDR3 spans 16 amino acids. The CDR3 sequence is CASSLRGAAGTDTQYF. The CDR3 DNA reads TGTGCCAGCAGCTTACGGGGGGCCGCCGGCACAGATACGCAGTATTTT.

Only a few counts were recorded for this clone. The CDR3 sequence is CASSVGRAYEQYF. CDR3 DNA sequence: TGTGCCAGCAGTGTTGGGAGGGCCTACGAGCAGTACTTC. This chain connects TRBV6-1 to TRBJ2-7; 7 bases fit TRBD2. CDR3 length: 13 residues. From germline, CDR1 is MNHNS and CDR2 SASEGT. V gave up 4 bases and J gave up 2 bases; unmatched junction bases: 2.

This clone was seen many times. This chain joins TRBV7-9 and TRBJ2-2; 7 bases are a match to TRBD2. Looked up from germline, CDR1 is SEHNR and CDR2 is FQNEAQ (reference sequence). J gave up 2 bases and V 3 bases, and 12 bases lay outside the gene matches. There are 18 residues in the CDR3. In DNA form, the CDR3 reads TGTGCCAGCAGCTTGCCCAGCGGGACCCACCCCAACACCGGGGAGCTGTTTTTT. Translated, it gives CASSLPSGTHPNTGELFF.

This clone was seen a handful of times. The chain couples TRBV9 to TRBJ2-2, with D maybe TRBD2 (7 bases). Germline CDR1 reads SGDLS; CDR2 reads YYNGEE. The CDR3 has 16 residues. With 3 bases removed from V and 11 bases from J, the gap between germline ends came to 23 bases. The CDR3 DNA is TGTGCCAGCAGCGCCAGTTTGGGCTCCGGGGGGCGCGAGCTGTTTTTT. Its translation is CASSASLGSGGRELFF.

For the CDR3, the DNA is TGTGCCAGCAGCTTAACGGCCAGCGGGAGTACGGAGCAGTTCTTC. It is translated as CASSLTASGSTEQFF. This chain connects TRBV7-7 to TRBJ2-1; 8 bases match TRBD2. Germline loops: CDR1 SSHAT, CDR2 FNYEAQ (reference sequence). V was pared by 2 bases and J by 10 bases, with 10 bases of the junction left unmatched. This CDR3 has 15 amino acids.

This clone has just a few counts. The V call is TRBV5-3, the J call TRBJ2-3, with 12 nucleotides matching TRBD2. TRBV5-3 is filed as an ORF, its function uncertain. This CDR3 has 17 residues. After removal of 4 bases from V and 4 bases from J, the junction contained 10 bases not matched to a gene. The CDR3 DNA reads TGTGCCAGAAGCCCAGCTCGACTAGCGGGGGAAGCAGATACGCAGTATTTT. Translated, it gives CARSPARLAGEADTQYF.